These 8 T cell receptor beta chains were all obtained from the same sample, sequenced in a study of T-cell reconstitution after alpha-beta-depleted transplantation in children. Unique molecular identifiers were incorporated into the prepared TCRbeta library. MiXCR, applied by TCRdb to the PCR reads, yields one record per CDR3 protein. The table includes 200,000 or so distinct CDR3 sequences, about 6% detected once. Sequencing was performed on PBMCs, taken before TCRalphabeta/CD19-depleted stem cell transplant. The receptors come from a girl under three years old with combined immunodeficiency, due to receive a stem cell transplant.

This clonotype was found many times. V is TRBV7-2 and J is TRBJ2-3; no reliable D call. Germline-derived CDR1 and CDR2 are SGHTA and FQGNSA. The V and J ends lost 5 bases and 0 bases respectively, with 12 bases between them. CDR3 size: 15 residues. This chain's CDR3 is CASSGTRPSTDTQYF. The DNA for the CDR3 is TGTGCCAGCAGCGGCACCCGGCCAAGCACAGATACGCAGTATTTT.

This clonotype was counted many times. The CDR3 DNA reads as TGCAGTGCTAAAAATACGCCGCCTTCCTACGAGCAGTACTTC. Amino acids: CSAKNTPPSYEQYF. The chain has TRBV20-1 and TRBJ2-7; D is undetermined. Trimming left V 4 bases short and J 1 base short, with 14 bases between. The germline V gene has CDR1 DFQATT and CDR2 SNEGSKA (reference sequence). CDR3 length: 14 amino acids.

In its sample, this clonotype was seen many times. The rearrangement uses TRBV7-9 and TRBJ1-3; D remains unclear. Germline CDR1 reads SEHNR; CDR2 reads FQNEAQ (reference sequence). CDR3 length: 15 amino acids. Trimming removed 5 bases at V and 5 bases at J, with 16 bases between. The CDR3 DNA follows: TGTGCCAGCAGCCCCCCCCGTGGAGGGCGAAACACCATATATTTT. It encodes CASSPPRGGRNTIYF.

This clonotype was observed many times. The V call is TRBV4-2, the J call TRBJ2-1; possible D gene TRBD1, 5 bases. The CDR3 contains 15 residues. CDR1 is LGHNA and CDR2 is YNFKEQ in the germline V gene. V shed 0 bases and J shed 8 bases, with 14 bases lying between them. CDR3 DNA: TGTGCCAGCAGCCAAGAGGGATTTGGGGCGGATGAGCAGTTCTTC. Its translation: CASSQEGFGADEQFF.

CDR3: CASSQDGAGATLHNEQFF. Here the CDR3 DNA reads TGTGCCAGCAGCCAAGATGGAGCGGGGGCCACTCTCCACAATGAGCAGTTCTTC. The genes are TRBV4-2 and TRBJ2-1, with 8 bases matching TRBD2. The germline V gene encodes CDR1 LGHNA and CDR2 YNFKEQ. The CDR3 totals 18 residues. Unmatched junction bases numbered 12, after V lost 0 bases and J lost 5 bases.

This clonotype was seen more than once but under ten times. The chain is built from TRBV4-1 and TRBJ2-1; D tentatively reads TRBD1 or TRBD2 (5 bases each). The V gene lost 1 base and the J gene lost 9 bases, with 19 bases spanning the gap. The CDR3 is made up of 16 amino acids. The germline V gene encodes CDR1 MGHRA and CDR2 YSYEKL. The CDR3 DNA reads TGCGCCAGCAGCCAAGGTCCAGGGCCTACCCGGGGTGAGCAGTTCTTC. This sequence encodes CASSQGPGPTRGEQFF.

There are many counts of this clonotype. The chain joins TRBV27 to TRBJ2-3; D is uncertain. CDR3 length: 16 residues. Germline V CDR1 and CDR2: MNHEY, SMNVEV (reference sequence). V lost 6 bases and J 2 bases, leaving 18 bases between the germline ends. The chain's CDR3 is CASSPTSWGNTDTQYF. The CDR3 nucleotides are TGTGCCAGCAGCCCTACTTCTTGGGGAAACACAGATACGCAGTATTTT.

This clonotype turned up a few times. The V and J genes are TRBV4-3 and TRBJ2-1, with 8 positions matching TRBD2. From germline, CDR1 is LGHNA and CDR2 YSLEER. CDR3 length: 18 residues. V trimming: 1 base; J trimming: 5 bases; junction bases outside the gene matches: 13. The CDR3 sequence is CASSQVHPGLAGHNEQFF. In DNA form, the CDR3 reads TGCGCCAGCAGCCAAGTCCATCCCGGGCTAGCGGGCCACAATGAGCAGTTCTTC.